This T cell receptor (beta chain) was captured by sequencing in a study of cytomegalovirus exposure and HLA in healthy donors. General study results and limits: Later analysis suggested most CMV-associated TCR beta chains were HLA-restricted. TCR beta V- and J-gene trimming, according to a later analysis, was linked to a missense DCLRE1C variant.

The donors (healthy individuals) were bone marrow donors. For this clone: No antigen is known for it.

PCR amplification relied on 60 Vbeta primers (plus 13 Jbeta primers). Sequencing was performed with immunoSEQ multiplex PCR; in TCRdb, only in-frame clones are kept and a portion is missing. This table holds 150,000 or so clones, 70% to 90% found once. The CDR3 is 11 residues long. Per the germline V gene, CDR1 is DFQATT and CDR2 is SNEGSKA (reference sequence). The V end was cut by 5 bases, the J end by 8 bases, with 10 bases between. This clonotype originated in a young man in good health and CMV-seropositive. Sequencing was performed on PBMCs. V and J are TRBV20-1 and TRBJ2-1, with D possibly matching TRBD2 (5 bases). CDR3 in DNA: TGCAGTGCTTTTCAGAGGGATGAGCAGTTCTTC. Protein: CSAFQRDEQFF.